What follows are 27 T cell receptor beta chains derived from one specimen sequenced in a study of shared clonotypes between healthy human individuals. Produced via immunoSEQ multiplex PCR; TCRdb's table is partial and in-frame only. The sample records about 770,000 clones, roughly 72% being singletons. Sequencing input: memory CD4+ T cells sorted from blood. Indicated subset: CD45RA-negative fraction. The receptors were gathered from a woman under 40 in good health.

V is TRBV19 and J is TRBJ2-3; maybe TRBD1 (5 bases). CDR1 is LNHDA, CDR2 SQIVND, per germline (reference sequence). V was cut by 4 bases and J by 1 base, with 9 bases left in between. The CDR3 spans 14 residues. CDR3 DNA: TGTGCCAGTAGTAGTCTACAGGGCACAGATACGCAGTATTTT. This codes for CASSSLQGTDTQYF.

This clone was seen repeatedly, ten times or more. V and J are TRBV10-1 and TRBJ1-1; tentatively, D is TRBD1 (5 bases). This CDR3 is 13 amino acids long. The germline V gene has CDR1 WNHNN and CDR2 SYGVQD (reference sequence). The V gene lost 5 bases and the J gene lost 7 bases, with 14 bases spanning the gap. In nucleotides, the CDR3 is TGCGCCAGCAGTCAAATTGGGGGAAGTGAAGCTTTCTTT. Translated, it gives CASSQIGGSEAFF.

This chain links TRBV12-5 with TRBJ2-5; maybe TRBD1 (7 bases). The CDR3 spans 13 residues. Between the trimmed V and J ends, which lost 7 bases and 2 bases, there was a span of 11 bases. Germline V CDR1 and CDR2: LGHNT, FRNRAP. The CDR3 DNA sequence: TGTGCTAGTGCCCAGGGGGGACAAGAGACCCAGTACTTC. Amino acids: CASAQGGQETQYF.

V is TRBV9 and J is TRBJ2-1; D may be TRBD2 (6 bases). The CDR3 runs to 19 residues. Germline V CDR1 and CDR2: SGDLS, YYNGEE. Trimming took off 0 bases at V and 4 bases at J, with 23 bases between the two ends. The CDR3 protein is CASSVALDGRSVGYNEQFF. The CDR3 bases are TGTGCCAGCAGCGTAGCTTTGGACGGGAGAAGCGTAGGGTACAATGAGCAGTTCTTC.

The J gene is TRBJ1-2, the V gene TRBV11-2, with D maybe TRBD1 (5 bases). V was shortened by 5 bases and J by 8 bases, with 24 bases between the two germline ends. Germline assignment: CDR1 SGHAT and CDR2 FQNNGV. The CDR3 is made up of 16 amino acids. CDR3 DNA sequence: TGTGCCAGCAGCAGGGGAGCCGGGACCAGGAGGGGAGGCTACACCTTC. This translates into CASSRGAGTRRGGYTF. Filled out from reference TRBV11-2 and TRBJ1-2, the complete variable domain reads EAGVAQSPRYKIIEKRQSVAFWCNPISGHATLYWYQQILGQGPKLLIQFQNNGVVDDSQLPKDRFSAERLKGVDSTLKIQPAKLEDSAVYLCASSRGAGTRRGGYTFGSGTRLTVV.

DNA for the CDR3: TGTGCCAGCAGTTCCCCCCGGGACAGGGGGTTACGCGAGCAGTTCTTC. It specifies CASSSPRDRGLREQFF. V usage is TRBV28 and J usage is TRBJ2-1; 11 bases agree with TRBD1. Losses at the gene ends were 4 bases for V and 10 bases for J; bases not matched to a gene: 12. Germline CDR1 is MDHEN and CDR2 is SYDVKM. The CDR3 is 16 amino acids.

The genes are TRBV29-1 and TRBJ2-5, with TRBD2 matching 7 bases. This CDR3 region has 16 residues. Trimming removed 3 bases from V and 4 bases from J; junction bases left unmatched: 14. Germline V gene sequence: CDR1 SQVTM, CDR2 ANQGSEA. The CDR3 sequence is CSVETLTGGTGETQYF. The CDR3 DNA is TGCAGCGTTGAGACTCTTACGGGAGGTACGGGAGAGACCCAGTACTTC.

The gene calls are TRBV7-2 and TRBJ2-5; no clear D gene. The V and J ends lost 5 bases and 4 bases respectively, with 8 bases between them. The CDR3 length is 12 residues. Germline V gene lookup returns CDR1 SGHTA and CDR2 FQGNSA. CDR3 protein: CASSTQTETQYF. CDR3 in DNA: TGTGCCAGCAGCACACAGACAGAGACCCAGTACTTC.

The chain joins TRBV7-8 to TRBJ1-3; a weak D match, TRBD1 (5 bases). This CDR3 comprises 16 residues. Trimming took 3 bases from V and 0 from J, leaving 12 bases between them. Per the germline V gene, CDR1 is SGHVS and CDR2 is FQNEAQ. CDR3 region: CASSLGGTASGNTIYF. CDR3 nucleotide sequence: TGTGCCAGCAGCTTGGGGGGAACAGCCTCTGGAAACACCATATATTTT.

The genes are TRBV7-2 and TRBJ1-2, with D maybe TRBD1 (5 bases). Trimming took 3 bases from V and 5 from J, leaving 13 bases between them. CDR3 length: 14 residues. CDR1 and CDR2 (germline): SGHTA, FQGNSA. CDR3: CASSFQGDGYGYTF. For the CDR3, the DNA is TGTGCCAGCAGCTTCCAAGGGGACGGATATGGCTACACCTTC.

This clone has ten or more counts. The DNA for the CDR3 is TGTGCCAGCAGAGCCATGAGGGGCTACGAGCAGTACTTC. Its protein product is CASRAMRGYEQYF. This chain joins TRBV2 and TRBJ2-7; D could derive from TRBD1 or TRBD2 (5 bases each). The CDR3 has 13 residues. CDR1 is SNHLY and CDR2 is FYNNEI in the germline V gene. Trimming removed 6 bases at V and 3 bases at J, with 12 bases between.

The rearrangement uses TRBV7-2 and TRBJ1-5; D possibly corresponds to TRBD1 (5 bases). This CDR3 region has 14 residues. Trimming cost V 5 bases and J 7 bases, with 15 bases left between them. In germline, CDR1 is SGHTA, CDR2 FQGNSA. The CDR3 region is CASSEQEGRQPQHF. CDR3 in DNA: TGTGCCAGCAGCGAACAGGAGGGCCGGCAGCCCCAGCATTTT.

The chain links TRBV6-6 to TRBJ2-7; TRBD1 aligns across 8 bases. The CDR3 consists of 15 residues. Per the germline V gene, CDR1 is MNHNY and CDR2 is SVGAGI (reference sequence). V shed 6 bases and J 1 base; nucleotides not matched to a gene: 8. Written as DNA, the CDR3 is TGTGCCAGCAGACCCGGACAGGGAAGTTCCTACGAGCAGTACTTC. Its translation is CASRPGQGSSYEQYF.

The chain carries TRBV6-6 and TRBJ1-1; no firm D call. The germline V gene has CDR1 MNHNY and CDR2 SVGAGI (reference sequence). V lost 0 bases and J lost 1, with 9 bases in between. This CDR3 contains 15 residues. The CDR3 loop reads CASSYSESPNTEAFF. In nucleotides, the CDR3 is TGTGCCAGCAGTTACTCGGAGTCGCCGAACACTGAAGCTTTCTTT.

This clone has only a few counts. This chain links TRBV27 with TRBJ2-1; 8 nucleotides line up with TRBD1. The CDR3 covers 14 residues. CDR1 and CDR2 (germline): MNHEY, SMNVEV (reference sequence). The V and J ends lost 5 bases and 9 bases, in that order; junction bases with no gene match: 9. CDR3 residues: CASSPRSQGVEQFF. The CDR3 DNA follows: TGTGCCAGCAGTCCACGATCACAGGGGGTTGAGCAGTTCTTC.

This clone was counted between two and nine times. The V call is TRBV9, the J call TRBJ1-6; D is unresolved. V was shortened by 4 bases and J by 9 bases, with 11 bases between the two germline ends. The CDR3 is 13 amino acids. CDR1 is SGDLS, CDR2 YYNGEE, per germline. The CDR3, as DNA: TGTGCCAGCAGCCCCGGGCCTTCTTCACCCCTCCACTTT. Protein sequence: CASSPGPSSPLHF.

This clone was seen more than once but under ten times. The V gene is TRBV4-2, the J gene TRBJ2-7, with a possible D match to TRBD2 (5 bases). CDR1 and CDR2 (germline): LGHNA, YNFKEQ. The CDR3 is made up of 16 amino acids. V lost 0 bases, J lost 5 bases, and 17 bases lay in between. This CDR3 is CASSQDTRESFHEQYF. The CDR3 region has the DNA TGTGCCAGCAGCCAAGATACGAGGGAGAGCTTCCACGAGCAGTACTTC.

In DNA, the CDR3 is TGTGCCAGCACCCTCGTTACCAACACTTTCTATGGCTACACCTTC. Translating gives CASTLVTNTFYGYTF. The gene calls are TRBV7-2 and TRBJ1-2, with unresolved D. The CDR3 spans 15 residues. Germline lookup yields CDR1 SGHTA and CDR2 FQGNSA. The V and J ends lost 7 bases and 4 bases respectively, with 19 bases between them.

The chain has TRBV5-1 and TRBJ2-1; no clear D gene. The germline gives CDR1 SGHRS, CDR2 YFSETQ. The CDR3 runs to 14 residues. V shed 0 bases and J shed 5 bases, with 9 bases lying between them. CDR3 residues: CASSLGQLDNEQFF. Here the CDR3 DNA reads TGCGCCAGCAGCTTGGGACAACTCGACAATGAGCAGTTCTTC.

This clone has a count of ten or more. CDR3 amino acids: CASSAGTGTQYF. DNA of the CDR3: TGTGCCAGCAGCGCGGGGACGGGTACGCAGTATTTT. The chain joins TRBV7-3 to TRBJ2-3; the D gene is possibly TRBD2 (6 bases). Deletions cut 5 bases from V and 8 bases from J, with 11 bases between. The CDR3 has 12 residues. CDR1 and CDR2 from the germline V gene are SGHTA and FQGTGA. The full variable domain, rest sourced from reference TRBV7-3 and TRBJ2-3, is GAGVSQTPSNKVTEKGKYVELRCDPISGHTALYWYRQSLGQGPEFLIYFQGTGAADDSGLPNDRFFAVRPEGSVSTLKIQRTERGDSAVYLCASSAGTGTQYFGPGTRLTVL.

This chain uses TRBV28 with TRBJ1-5; maybe TRBD1 (5 bases). Looked up from germline, CDR1 is MDHEN and CDR2 is SYDVKM. The CDR3 has 14 amino acids. V lost 3 bases and J 5 bases, leaving 11 bases between the germline ends. CDR3 amino acids: CASSFMRGDQPQHF. CDR3 DNA sequence: TGTGCCAGCAGTTTCATGCGGGGGGATCAGCCCCAGCATTTT.

This clone has a count of ten or more. The CDR3 coding sequence is TGTGCCAGCAGTGAAATAGGTCTAGGAAACAATGAGCAGTTCTTC. It encodes CASSEIGLGNNEQFF. This chain links TRBV2 with TRBJ2-1; D call uncertain. CDR3 length: 15 residues. The V end lost 2 bases, the J end lost 5 bases, and 13 bases lay between the germline ends. Germline-derived CDR1 and CDR2 are SNHLY and FYNNEI.

This clone was recorded many times. The genes are TRBV6-1 and TRBJ2-7, with TRBD1 identical over 11 bases. Trimming at V came to 8 bases and at J to 2 bases, leaving 2 bases not matched to a gene. There are 13 residues in the CDR3. CDR1 is MNHNS, CDR2 SASEGT, per germline. CDR3 sequence: CASADRGPYEQYF. In DNA, the CDR3 is TGTGCCAGCGCGGACAGGGGGCCCTACGAGCAGTACTTC.

The chain links TRBV29-1 to TRBJ2-2; TRBD1 agrees at 9 bases. The CDR3 consists of 15 residues. With 7 bases clipped from V and 2 bases from J, the junction kept 8 bases outside the gene matches. Germline V gene data show CDR1 as SQVTM and CDR2 as ANQGSEA. The chain's CDR3 is CSALTGGINTGELFF. The CDR3 region has the DNA TGCAGCGCCCTGACAGGGGGTATCAACACCGGGGAGCTGTTTTTT.

The CDR3 loop is CASSLALTSRDTGELFF. In DNA, the CDR3 is TGTGCCAGCAGCTTAGCCCTGACTAGCCGGGACACCGGGGAGCTGTTTTTT. This rearrangement joins TRBV11-2 to TRBJ2-2; 7 bases line up with TRBD2. Looked up from germline, CDR1 is SGHAT and CDR2 is FQNNGV. This CDR3 is 17 amino acids long. The J segment lost 3 bases and the V segment lost 1 base, leaving 8 bases of the junction unmatched.

The gene calls are TRBV11-2 and TRBJ1-3; D remains unclear. Germline V lookup: CDR1 SGHAT, CDR2 FQNNGV. This CDR3 contains 14 residues. Trimming left V 3 bases short and J 0 bases short, with 6 bases between. CDR3 coding DNA: TGTGCCAGCAGCTTCTTACTCTCTGGAAACACCATATATTTT. Protein product: CASSFLLSGNTIYF.

This chain connects TRBV25-1 to TRBJ1-1, with TRBD1 matching 7 bases. J gave up 10 bases and V 3 bases, and 11 bases lay outside the gene matches. The CDR3 runs 14 residues. Germline values: CDR1 MGHDK, CDR2 SYGVNS. The DNA of the CDR3 is TGTGCCAGCAGTGATCGATGGCCGAGACAGGGAGCTTTCTTT. Residues: CASSDRWPRQGAFF.